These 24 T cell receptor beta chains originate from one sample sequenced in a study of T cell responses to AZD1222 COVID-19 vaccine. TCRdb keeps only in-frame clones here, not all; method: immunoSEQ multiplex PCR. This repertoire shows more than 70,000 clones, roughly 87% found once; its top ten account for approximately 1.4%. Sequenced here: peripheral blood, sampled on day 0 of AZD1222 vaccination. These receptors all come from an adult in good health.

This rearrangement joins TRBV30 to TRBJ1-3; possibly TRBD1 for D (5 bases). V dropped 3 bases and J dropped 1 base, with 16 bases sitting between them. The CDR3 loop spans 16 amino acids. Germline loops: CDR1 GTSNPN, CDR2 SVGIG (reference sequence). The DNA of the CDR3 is TGTGCCTGGAGCAGCGGGACTGGAGCTTCTGGAAACACCATATATTTT. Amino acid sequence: CAWSSGTGASGNTIYF.

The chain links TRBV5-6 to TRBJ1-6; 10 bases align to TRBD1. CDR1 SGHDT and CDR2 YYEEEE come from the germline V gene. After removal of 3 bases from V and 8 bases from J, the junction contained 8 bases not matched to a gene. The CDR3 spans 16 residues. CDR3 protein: CASSWTSGTGDSPLHF. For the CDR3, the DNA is TGTGCCAGCAGCTGGACCTCCGGGACAGGGGATTCACCCCTCCACTTT. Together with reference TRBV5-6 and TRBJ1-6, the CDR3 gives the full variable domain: DAGVTQSPTHLIKTRGQQVTLRCSPKSGHDTVSWYQQALGQGPQFIFQYYEEEERQRGNFPDRFSGHQFPNYSSELNVNALLLGDSALYLCASSWTSGTGDSPLHFGNGTRLTVT.

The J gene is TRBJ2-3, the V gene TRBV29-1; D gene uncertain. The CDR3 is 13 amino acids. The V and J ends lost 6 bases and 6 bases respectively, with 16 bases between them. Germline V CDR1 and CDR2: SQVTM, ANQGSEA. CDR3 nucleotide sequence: TGCAGCGTCAAAACCGTCCTCACCGATACGCAGTATTTT. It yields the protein CSVKTVLTDTQYF.

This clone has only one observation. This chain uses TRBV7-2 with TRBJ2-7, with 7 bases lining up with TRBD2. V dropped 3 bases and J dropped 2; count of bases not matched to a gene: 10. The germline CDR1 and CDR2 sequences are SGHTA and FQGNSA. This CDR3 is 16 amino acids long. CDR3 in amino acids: CASSLGGGVGPYEQYF. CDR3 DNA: TGTGCCAGCAGCTTGGGGGGGGGAGTGGGCCCCTACGAGCAGTACTTC.

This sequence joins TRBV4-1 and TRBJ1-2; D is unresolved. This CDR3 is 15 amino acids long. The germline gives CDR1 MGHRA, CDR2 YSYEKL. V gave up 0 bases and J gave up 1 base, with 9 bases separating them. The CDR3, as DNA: TGCGCCAGCAGCCAAGATACAGCAATTAACTATGGCTACACCTTC. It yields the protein CASSQDTAINYGYTF.

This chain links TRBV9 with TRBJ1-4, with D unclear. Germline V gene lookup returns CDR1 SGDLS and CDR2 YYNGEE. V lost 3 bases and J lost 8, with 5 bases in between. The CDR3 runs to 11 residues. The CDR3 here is CASSAGEKLFF. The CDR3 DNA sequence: TGTGCCAGCAGCGCCGGCGAAAAACTGTTTTTT.

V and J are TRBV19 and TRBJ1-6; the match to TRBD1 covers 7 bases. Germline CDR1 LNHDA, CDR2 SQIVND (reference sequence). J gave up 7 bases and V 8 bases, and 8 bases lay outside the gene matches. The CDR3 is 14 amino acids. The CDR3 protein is CASQQGYENSPLHF. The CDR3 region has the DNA TGTGCCAGTCAACAGGGGTACGAAAATTCACCCCTCCACTTT. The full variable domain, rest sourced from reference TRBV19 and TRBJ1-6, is DGGITQSPKYLFRKEGQNVTLSCEQNLNHDAMYWYRQDPGQGLRLIYYSQIVNDFQKGDIAEGYSVSREKKESFPLTVTSAQKNPTAFYLCASQQGYENSPLHFGNGTRLTVT.

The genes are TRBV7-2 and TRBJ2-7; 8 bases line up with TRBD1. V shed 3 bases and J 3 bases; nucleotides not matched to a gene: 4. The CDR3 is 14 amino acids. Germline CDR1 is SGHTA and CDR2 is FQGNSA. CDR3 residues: CASSLTGQGYEQYF. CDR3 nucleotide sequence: TGTGCCAGCAGCTTGACCGGACAGGGCTACGAGCAGTACTTC.

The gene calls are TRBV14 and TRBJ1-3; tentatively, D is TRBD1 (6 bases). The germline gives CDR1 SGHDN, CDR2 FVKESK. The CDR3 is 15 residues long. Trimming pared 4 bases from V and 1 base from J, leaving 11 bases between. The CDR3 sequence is CASSPLDSSGNTIYF. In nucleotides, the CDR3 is TGTGCCAGCAGCCCCCTGGACAGTTCTGGAAACACCATATATTTT.

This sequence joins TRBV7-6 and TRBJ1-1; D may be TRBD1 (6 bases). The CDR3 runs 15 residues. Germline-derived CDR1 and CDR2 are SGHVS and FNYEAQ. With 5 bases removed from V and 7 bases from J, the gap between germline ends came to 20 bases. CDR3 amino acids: CASSADRQGRGEAFF. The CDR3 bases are TGTGCCAGCAGCGCCGACCGGCAGGGGAGGGGTGAAGCTTTCTTT.

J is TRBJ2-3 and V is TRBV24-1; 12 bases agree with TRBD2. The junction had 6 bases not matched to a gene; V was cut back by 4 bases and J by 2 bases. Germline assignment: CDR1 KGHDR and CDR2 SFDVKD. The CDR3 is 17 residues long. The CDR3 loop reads CATSDRTSGRTTDTQYF. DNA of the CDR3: TGTGCCACCAGTGACCGAACTAGCGGGAGGACCACAGATACGCAGTATTTT.

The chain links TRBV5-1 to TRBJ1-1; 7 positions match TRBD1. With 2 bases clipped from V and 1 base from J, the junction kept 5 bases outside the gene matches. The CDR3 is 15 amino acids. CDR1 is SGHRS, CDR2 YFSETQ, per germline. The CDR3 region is CASSLGGDGNTEAFF. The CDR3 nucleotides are TGCGCCAGCAGCTTAGGGGGCGATGGGAACACTGAAGCTTTCTTT.

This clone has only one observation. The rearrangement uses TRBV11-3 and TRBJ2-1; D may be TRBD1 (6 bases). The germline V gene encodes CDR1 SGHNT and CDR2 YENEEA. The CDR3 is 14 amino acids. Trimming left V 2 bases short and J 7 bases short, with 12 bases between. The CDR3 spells CASSLSGDKNEQFF. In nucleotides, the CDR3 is TGTGCCAGCAGCTTATCAGGGGACAAAAATGAGCAGTTCTTC.

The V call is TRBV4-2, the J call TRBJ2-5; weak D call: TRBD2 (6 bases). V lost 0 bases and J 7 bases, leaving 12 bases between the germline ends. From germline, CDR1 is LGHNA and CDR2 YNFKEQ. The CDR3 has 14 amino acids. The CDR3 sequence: CASSQEREFATQYF. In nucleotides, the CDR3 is TGTGCCAGCAGCCAAGAACGGGAGTTTGCGACCCAGTACTTC.

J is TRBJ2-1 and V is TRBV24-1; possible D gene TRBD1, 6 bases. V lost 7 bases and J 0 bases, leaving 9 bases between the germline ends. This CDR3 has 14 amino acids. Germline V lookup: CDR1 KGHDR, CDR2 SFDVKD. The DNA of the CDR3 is TGTGCCACCAGCAACAGGGACTCCTACAATGAGCAGTTCTTC. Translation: CATSNRDSYNEQFF.

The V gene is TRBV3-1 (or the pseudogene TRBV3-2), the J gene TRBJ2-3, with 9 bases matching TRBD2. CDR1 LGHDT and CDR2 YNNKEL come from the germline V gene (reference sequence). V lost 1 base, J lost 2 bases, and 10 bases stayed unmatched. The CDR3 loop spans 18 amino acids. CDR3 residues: CASSQVLLAGVITDTQYF. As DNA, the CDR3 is TGTGCCAGCAGCCAAGTACTTTTAGCGGGAGTTATCACAGATACGCAGTATTTT.

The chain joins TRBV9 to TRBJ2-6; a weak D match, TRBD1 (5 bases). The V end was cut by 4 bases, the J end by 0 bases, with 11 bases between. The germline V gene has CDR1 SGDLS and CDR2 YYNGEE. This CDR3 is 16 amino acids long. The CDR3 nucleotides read TGTGCCAGCAGCCCAGACAGCCTCTCTGGGGCCAACGTCCTGACTTTC. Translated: CASSPDSLSGANVLTF.

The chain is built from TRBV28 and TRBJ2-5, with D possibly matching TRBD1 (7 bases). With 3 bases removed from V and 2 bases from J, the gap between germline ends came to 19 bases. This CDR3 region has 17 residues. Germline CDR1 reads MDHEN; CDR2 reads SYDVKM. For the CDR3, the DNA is TGTGCCAGCAGTTTTTCGGGGGCAGGGACAGTTCAAGAGACCCAGTACTTC. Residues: CASSFSGAGTVQETQYF.

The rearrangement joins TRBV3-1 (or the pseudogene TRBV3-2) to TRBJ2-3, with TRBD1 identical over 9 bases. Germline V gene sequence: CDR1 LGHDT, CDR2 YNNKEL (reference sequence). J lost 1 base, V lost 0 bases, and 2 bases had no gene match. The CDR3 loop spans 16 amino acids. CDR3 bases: TGTGCCAGCAGCCAAGAAACAGGGGGCCGCACAGATACGCAGTATTTT. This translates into CASSQETGGRTDTQYF.

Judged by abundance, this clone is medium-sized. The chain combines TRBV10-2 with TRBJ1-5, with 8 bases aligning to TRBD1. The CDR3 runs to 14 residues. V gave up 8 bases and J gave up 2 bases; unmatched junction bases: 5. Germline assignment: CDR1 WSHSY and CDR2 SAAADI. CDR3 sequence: CASRRGQGNQPQHF. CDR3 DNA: TGCGCCAGCCGTAGGGGACAGGGCAATCAGCCCCAGCATTTT.

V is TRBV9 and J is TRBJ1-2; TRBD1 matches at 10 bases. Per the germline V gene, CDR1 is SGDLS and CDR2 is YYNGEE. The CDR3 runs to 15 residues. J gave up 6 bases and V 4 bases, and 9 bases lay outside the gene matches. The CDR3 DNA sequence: TGTGCCAGCAGCCTCCGCCCGGGGACAGGGGATGGCTACACCTTC. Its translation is CASSLRPGTGDGYTF.

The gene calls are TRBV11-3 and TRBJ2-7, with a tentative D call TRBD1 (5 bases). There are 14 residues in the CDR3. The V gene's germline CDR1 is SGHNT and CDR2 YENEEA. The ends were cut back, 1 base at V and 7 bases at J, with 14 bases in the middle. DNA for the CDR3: TGTGCCAGCAGCTTAGGACAGTCCTCTACGGAGCAGTACTTC. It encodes CASSLGQSSTEQYF.

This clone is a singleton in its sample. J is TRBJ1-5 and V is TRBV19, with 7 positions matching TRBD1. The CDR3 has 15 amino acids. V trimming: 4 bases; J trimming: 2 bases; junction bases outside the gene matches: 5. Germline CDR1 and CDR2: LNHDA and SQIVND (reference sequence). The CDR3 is CASSRAGQGNQPQHF. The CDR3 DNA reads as TGTGCCAGTAGTAGAGCTGGACAGGGCAATCAGCCCCAGCATTTT. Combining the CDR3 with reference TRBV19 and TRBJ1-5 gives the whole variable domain DGGITQSPKYLFRKEGQNVTLSCEQNLNHDAMYWYRQDPGQGLRLIYYSQIVNDFQKGDIAEGYSVSREKKESFPLTVTSAQKNPTAFYLCASSRAGQGNQPQHFGDGTRLSIL.

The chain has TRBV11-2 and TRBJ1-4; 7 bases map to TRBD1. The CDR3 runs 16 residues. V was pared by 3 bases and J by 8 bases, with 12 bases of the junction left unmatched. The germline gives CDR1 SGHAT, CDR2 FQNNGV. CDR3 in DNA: TGTGCCAGCAGCTTTCCCCGACAGGGAGGGGGGGAAAAACTGTTTTTT. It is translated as CASSFPRQGGGEKLFF. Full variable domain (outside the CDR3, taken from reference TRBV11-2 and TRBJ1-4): EAGVAQSPRYKIIEKRQSVAFWCNPISGHATLYWYQQILGQGPKLLIQFQNNGVVDDSQLPKDRFSAERLKGVDSTLKIQPAKLEDSAVYLCASSFPRQGGGEKLFFGSGTQLSVL.